Listed below are T cell receptor beta chains from one sample, sequenced in a study of shared clonotypes between healthy human individuals. Here immunoSEQ multiplex PCR was the method, and the copy in TCRdb shows in-frame clones only, minus some. The sample carries 2 million to 2.5 million clones, approximately 90% recorded once. The specimen was naive CD4+ T cells from PBMCs. Every receptor here comes from a man aged 18 to 35 in good health. Some clones in this sample may be carry-over from other donors' samples. Each CDR3 is given with its conserved first and last residue. Fields, in order: D gene, CDR3 length, J gene, V gene, clone size, CDR3 DNA, CDR3 protein. The D gene is left open where the match is weak. The listing skips clone size in some rows; elsewhere it reads once, few, many or a size class.

.,14,TRBJ2-5,TRBV7-7,.,TGTGCCAGCAGCCCACAGCTGAAGGGAGAGACCCAGTACTTC,CASSPQLKGETQYF
TRBD1,15,TRBJ1-4,TRBV28,.,TGTGCCAGCAGTCCAAGAACAGGGGGAAAAGAAAAACTGTTTTTT,CASSPRTGGKEKLFF
.,16,TRBJ2-1,TRBV4-2,.,TGTGCCAGCAGCCAGGGGTCTGTAGGACCCTACAATGAGCAGTTCTTC,CASSQGSVGPYNEQFF
.,14,TRBJ2-5,TRBV7-2,.,TGTGCCAGCAGCTTTAATAGGGGGGAAGAGACCCAGTACTTC,CASSFNRGEETQYF
.,13,TRBJ2-1,TRBV7-2,.,TGTGCCAGCAGCTTAAATAGTTACAATGAGCAGTTCTTC,CASSLNSYNEQFF
.,15,TRBJ2-7,TRBV5-6,.,TGTGCCAGCAGCTTTCACAGCGGAGTAAAAATCGAGCAGTACTTC,CASSFHSGVKIEQYF
TRBD1,12,TRBJ1-2,TRBV19,.,TGTGCCAGTAGTATAATCGGGACAGGCGCCTTGTTC,CASSIIGTGALF
.,17,TRBJ2-2,TRBV27,.,TGTGCCAGCAGGATCCAGAAGGGGACGGCGAACACCGGGGAGCTGTTTTTT,CASRIQKGTANTGELFF
TRBD1,14,TRBJ1-1,TRBV6-5,.,TGTGCCAGCAGCTCAGGGGGCAAGGGCACTGAAGCTTTCTTT,CASSSGGKGTEAFF
TRBD2,15,TRBJ2-1,TRBV12-5,once,TGTGCTAGTGGTCTAGGACTAGCGGGACGCGATGAGCAGTTCTTC,CASGLGLAGRDEQFF
.,16,TRBJ2-3,TRBV5-1,.,TGCGCCAGCAGCCCTAGTGGGCAGGGTGGCCCGGATACGCAGTATTTT,CASSPSGQGGPDTQYF
.,18,TRBJ2-4,TRBV15,once,TGTGCCACCAGCAGAGATGGGAGTCCTCCCCACGCCAAAAACATTCAGTACTTC,CATSRDGSPPHAKNIQYF
TRBD1,15,TRBJ1-5,TRBV7-8,.,TGTGCCAGCAGCTTTCAGGGGGGGAGCAATCAGCCCCAGCATTTT,CASSFQGGSNQPQHF
.,15,TRBJ2-1,TRBV4-1,.,TGCGCCAGCAGCCAAACCGGAGGGGCGTACAATGAGCAGTTCTTC,CASSQTGGAYNEQFF
.,12,TRBJ2-3,TRBV15,.,TGTGCCACCAGCAGAGAGTATGGCGGGCAGTATTTT,CATSREYGGQYF
.,12,TRBJ2-2,TRBV12-5,.,TGTGCTAGTGCTCGGGACACCGGGGAGCTGTTTTTT,CASARDTGELFF
.,16,TRBJ1-5,TRBV7-8,.,TGTGCCAGCAGCTTAGGAGCCCAGAATAGCAATCAGCCCCAGCATTTT,CASSLGAQNSNQPQHF
TRBD1,15,TRBJ1-5,TRBV5-1,few,TGCGCCAGCAGCTTGGAGGGACAGTTCAATCAGCCCCAGCATTTT,CASSLEGQFNQPQHF
TRBD1,15,TRBJ1-1,TRBV5-1,.,TGCGCCAGCAGCGAACAGGGGGTGCTGAACACTGAAGCTTTCTTT,CASSEQGVLNTEAFF
TRBD1,16,TRBJ2-2,TRBV5-1,.,TGCGCCAGCAGCGAACGGACAGGGAGTTTCACCGGGGAGCTGTTTTTT,CASSERTGSFTGELFF
TRBD1,15,TRBJ2-5,TRBV18,.,TGTGCCAGCTCGTATATACAGGGGAAAATGGAGACCCAGTACTTC,CASSYIQGKMETQYF
.,17,TRBJ2-1,TRBV5-1,.,TGCGCCAGCAGCTTGGGCGGGACGCCCCTTCCCTTTGGTGAGCAGTTCTTC,CASSLGGTPLPFGEQFF
.,13,TRBJ2-3,TRBV25-1,.,TGTGCCAGCAGTACCCCCGGGGCAGATACGCAGTATTTT,CASSTPGADTQYF
.,13,TRBJ2-5,TRBV28,.,TGTGCCAGCAGGAGGGGACTTCAAGAGACCCAGTACTTC,CASRRGLQETQYF
TRBD2,15,TRBJ2-1,TRBV7-9,.,TGTGCCAGCAGCCTCGGCGCGGGGGCCTACAATGAGCAGTTCTTC,CASSLGAGAYNEQFF
TRBD2,14,TRBJ2-7,TRBV27,.,TGTGCCAGCAGAAGAGCGGGAGTTATCCACGAGCAGTACTTC,CASRRAGVIHEQYF